Presented here are 25 T cell receptor beta chains from one specimen sequenced in a study of blood T cell repertoires in COVID-19. Sequencing used immunoSEQ multiplex PCR; TCRdb keeps in-frame clones, though not all of them. There are 200,000 or so clones in the sample; 75% to 90% occur only once, and approximately 5.3% lies in the top ten. Sequenced sample: peripheral blood. The receptor source for this set is a human donor in a cohort sampled during active COVID-19.

J is TRBJ2-5 and V is TRBV29-1, with unresolved D. The CDR3 has 10 amino acids. Trimming removed 6 bases from V and 5 bases from J, with 7 bases in between. In germline, CDR1 is SQVTM, CDR2 ANQGSEA. As DNA, the CDR3 is TGCAGCGTCAGCGATGAGACCCAGTACTTC. Translation gives CSVSDETQYF. Combining the CDR3 with reference TRBV29-1 and TRBJ2-5 gives the whole variable domain SAVISQKPSRDICQRGTSLTIQCQVDSQVTMMFWYRQQPGQSLTLIATANQGSEATYESGFVIDKFPISRPNLTFSTLTVSNMSPEDSSIYLCSVSDETQYFGPGTRLLVL.

The chain carries TRBV18 and TRBJ2-6; D gene ambiguous. The CDR3 runs 15 residues. CDR1 and CDR2 from the germline V gene are KGHSH and LQKENI. Trimming took off 3 bases at V and 1 base at J, with 7 bases between the two ends. The CDR3: CASSPSESGANVLTF. The CDR3 nucleotides are TGTGCCAGCTCACCTTCGGAGTCTGGGGCCAACGTCCTGACTTTC. The variable domain in full, with the rest retrieved from reference TRBV18 and TRBJ2-6, is NAGVMQNPRHLVRRRGQEARLRCSPMKGHSHVYWYRQLPEEGLKFMVYLQKENIIDESGMPKERFSAEFPKEGPSILRIQQVVRGDSAAYFCASSPSESGANVLTFGAGSRLTVL.

The chain recombines TRBV7-6 with TRBJ1-5; D perhaps matches TRBD1 (6 bases). The CDR3 runs 15 residues. CDR1 SGHVS and CDR2 FNYEAQ come from the germline V gene. V lost 2 bases to trimming and J lost 3 bases, with 11 bases between them. CDR3 protein: CASSLQGPFNQPQHF. The CDR3 DNA is TGTGCCAGCAGCTTACAGGGGCCTTTCAATCAGCCCCAGCATTTT.

The V gene is TRBV7-2, the J gene TRBJ2-2; 7 bases are a match to TRBD1. Germline CDR1 is SGHTA and CDR2 is FQGNSA. Trimming at V came to 5 bases and at J to 6 bases, leaving 9 bases not matched to a gene. The CDR3 runs 15 residues. CDR3 DNA: TGTGCCAGCAGCCTCCAAGGACAGGTGCCCGGGGAGCTGTTTTTT. It codes for CASSLQGQVPGELFF.

This clone was seen a single time. CDR3 loop: CASRDRGYYGYTF. As DNA, the CDR3 is TGTGCCAGCAGGGACAGGGGGTATTATGGCTACACCTTC. The rearrangement joins TRBV12-3 or TRBV12-4 to TRBJ1-2; 10 bases map to TRBD1. Unmatched junction bases numbered 3, after V lost 6 bases and J lost 5 bases. The CDR3 has 13 residues.

The genes are TRBV27 and TRBJ2-1, with a tentative D call TRBD2 (6 bases). Trimming took off 2 bases at V and 6 bases at J, with 11 bases between the two ends. Per the germline V gene, CDR1 is MNHEY and CDR2 is SMNVEV (reference sequence). The CDR3 is 14 residues long. The CDR3 nucleotides are TGTGCCAGCAGTTTAGGAGGGCTTGCCAATGAGCAGTTCTTC. Translated: CASSLGGLANEQFF.

The chain combines TRBV6-6 with TRBJ2-4, with 12 nucleotides matching TRBD2. CDR3 size: 19 residues. With 5 bases clipped from V and 0 bases from J, the junction kept 11 bases outside the gene matches. The V gene's germline CDR1 is MNHNY and CDR2 SVGAGI (reference sequence). Written as DNA, the CDR3 is TGTGCCAGCAGTCCGACGGGACTAGCGGGTGAACTAGCCAAAAACATTCAGTACTTC. Protein: CASSPTGLAGELAKNIQYF.

V and J are TRBV28 and TRBJ2-5; 8 positions match TRBD2. This CDR3 has 14 residues. The J segment lost 2 bases and the V segment lost 5 bases, leaving 4 bases of the junction unmatched. Germline CDR1 and CDR2: MDHEN and SYDVKM. In DNA, the CDR3 is TGTGCCAGCAGTCTGACTAGCGCACAAGAGACCCAGTACTTC. The encoded protein is CASSLTSAQETQYF. Together with reference TRBV28 and TRBJ2-5, the CDR3 gives the full variable domain: DVKVTQSSRYLVKRTGEKVFLECVQDMDHENMFWYRQDPGLGLRLIYFSYDVKMKEKGDIPEGYSVSREKKERFSLILESASTNQTSMYLCASSLTSAQETQYFGPGTRLLVL.

V is TRBV30 and J is TRBJ2-3; a possible D gene is TRBD2 (6 bases). Between the trimmed V and J ends, which lost 0 bases and 0 bases, there was a span of 16 bases. The germline V gene encodes CDR1 GTSNPN and CDR2 SVGIG (reference sequence). CDR3 length equals 17 residues. The CDR3 bases are TGTGCCTGGAGTGTACTCACTAGCTTCGCTAGCACAGATACGCAGTATTTT. This translates into CAWSVLTSFASTDTQYF.

In its sample, this clone was seen a few times. The chain recombines TRBV2 with TRBJ2-3; D not resolved. Germline V gene data show CDR1 as SNHLY and CDR2 as FYNNEI. The CDR3 totals 16 residues. V dropped 6 bases and J dropped 0 bases, with 16 bases sitting between them. CDR3 region: CASSLRLPLSTDTQYF. The CDR3 nucleotides read TGTGCCAGCAGCTTGCGACTTCCTTTAAGCACAGATACGCAGTATTTT.

V usage is TRBV24-1 and J usage is TRBJ1-2; 7 nucleotides match TRBD1. The germline V gene has CDR1 KGHDR and CDR2 SFDVKD. The V segment lost 3 bases and the J segment 3 bases; nucleotides outside the gene matches: 3. The CDR3 loop spans 14 amino acids. CDR3 region: CATSDPGGDYGYTF. The DNA of the CDR3 is TGTGCCACCAGTGATCCAGGGGGTGACTATGGCTACACCTTC.

The rearrangement joins TRBV7-9 to TRBJ2-7; the match to TRBD1 covers 11 bases. The ends lost 7 bases at V and 5 bases at J; junction bases unmatched: 7. The CDR3 contains 14 residues. Germline CDR1 reads SEHNR; CDR2 reads FQNEAQ (reference sequence). The CDR3 reads CASTGQGAINEQYF. In DNA form, the CDR3 reads TGTGCCAGCACAGGACAGGGGGCTATAAACGAGCAGTACTTC.

The chain uses TRBV28 and TRBJ2-7; 12 bases map to TRBD2. The J segment lost 3 bases and the V segment lost 8 bases, leaving 11 bases of the junction unmatched. CDR3 length: 16 residues. Germline V gene data show CDR1 as MDHEN and CDR2 as SYDVKM. This CDR3 is CASDETSGSLSYEQYF. CDR3 in DNA: TGTGCCAGCGATGAGACTAGCGGGAGTCTTAGCTACGAGCAGTACTTC.

This chain joins TRBV5-4 and TRBJ2-2; D remains unclear. Germline V gene sequence: CDR1 SGHNT, CDR2 YYREEE (reference sequence). Trimming stripped 4 bases from V and 7 bases from J, with 8 bases between. This CDR3 is built from 12 residues. CDR3 nucleotide sequence: TGTGCCAGCAGCACCCCAGGCGGGGAGCTGTTTTTT. It encodes CASSTPGGELFF.

V usage is TRBV7-2 and J usage is TRBJ1-2; TRBD1 agrees at 7 bases. The length of the CDR3 is 15 residues. CDR1 is SGHTA, CDR2 FQGNSA, per germline. The J segment lost 4 bases and the V segment lost 5 bases, leaving 10 bases of the junction unmatched. CDR3 amino acids: CASSPGTVLSYGYTF. The CDR3 DNA is TGTGCCAGCAGCCCCGGGACAGTTCTTAGCTATGGCTACACCTTC. Filled out from reference TRBV7-2 and TRBJ1-2, the complete variable domain reads GAGVSQSPSNKVTEKGKDVELRCDPISGHTALYWYRQSLGQGLEFLIYFQGNSAPDKSGLPSDRFSAERTGGSVSTLTIQRTQQEDSAVYLCASSPGTVLSYGYTFGSGTRLTVV.

Here the CDR3 reads CASSVGGPGKPLHF. CDR3 sequence (DNA): TGTGCCAGCAGCGTTGGAGGTCCCGGTAAACCCCTCCACTTT. The chain joins TRBV9 to TRBJ1-6; D is unresolved. CDR3 length: 14 amino acids. From germline, CDR1 is SGDLS and CDR2 YYNGEE. The ends were cut back, 2 bases at V and 12 bases at J, with 15 bases in the middle. The full variable domain, completed using reference TRBV9 and TRBJ1-6, is DSGVTQTPKHLITATGQRVTLRCSPRSGDLSVYWYQQSLDQGLQFLIQYYNGEERAKGNILERFSAQQFPDLHSELNLSSLELGDSALYFCASSVGGPGKPLHFGNGTRLTVT.

The count of this clone is one. V is TRBV11-1 and J is TRBJ2-7, with D possibly TRBD1 on 5 matching bases. Trimming pared 2 bases from V and 6 bases from J, leaving 8 bases between. The CDR3 contains 12 residues. Per germline, CDR1 SGHAT and CDR2 FQDESV (reference sequence). The CDR3 nucleotides read TGTGCCAGCAGCTTAAAGGGGATCGAGCAGTACTTC. Its translation is CASSLKGIEQYF.

Here the CDR3 reads CASSRQTGGKDTQYF. CDR3 in DNA: TGCGCCAGCAGCCGGCAGACAGGGGGCAAAGATACGCAGTATTTT. The J gene is TRBJ2-3, the V gene TRBV4-1; 10 bases align to TRBD1. V dropped 4 bases and J dropped 5; count of bases not matched to a gene: 6. The CDR3 length is 15 residues. The V gene's germline CDR1 is MGHRA and CDR2 YSYEKL.

The rearrangement uses TRBV30 and TRBJ2-1, with TRBD2 identical over 10 bases. Germline-derived CDR1 and CDR2 are GTSNPN and SVGIG (reference sequence). V was clipped by 1 base and J by 2 bases; unmatched bases: 2. CDR3 length: 15 residues. The CDR3 reads CAWSAGTSAYNEQFF. CDR3 DNA sequence: TGTGCCTGGAGTGCCGGGACTAGCGCCTACAATGAGCAGTTCTTC. The full variable domain, in which reference TRBV30 and TRBJ2-1 provide the parts outside the CDR3, is SQTIHQWPATLVQPVGSPLSLECTVEGTSNPNLYWYRQAAGRGLQLLFYSVGIGQISSEVPQNLSASRPQDRQFILSSKKLLLSDSGFYLCAWSAGTSAYNEQFFGPGTRLTVL.

J is TRBJ2-7 and V is TRBV5-1; 14 positions match TRBD2. V lost 1 base to trimming and J lost 6 bases; unmatched junction nucleotides: 9. The CDR3 totals 17 residues. Germline lookup yields CDR1 SGHRS and CDR2 YFSETQ. The CDR3 spells CASSLYTGLAGVSEQYF. The CDR3 DNA sequence: TGCGCCAGCAGCTTGTATACGGGACTAGCGGGAGTCTCCGAGCAGTACTTC.

This clone has just a few counts. The chain combines TRBV9 with TRBJ2-1; 11 bases align to TRBD2. CDR3 length: 15 residues. V lost 0 bases to trimming and J lost 7 bases; unmatched junction nucleotides: 3. Germline lookup yields CDR1 SGDLS and CDR2 YYNGEE. The CDR3 protein is CASSVGGLAGNEQFF. The CDR3 DNA follows: TGTGCCAGCAGCGTAGGCGGACTAGCGGGTAATGAGCAGTTCTTC. The full variable domain, rest sourced from reference TRBV9 and TRBJ2-1, is DSGVTQTPKHLITATGQRVTLRCSPRSGDLSVYWYQQSLDQGLQFLIQYYNGEERAKGNILERFSAQQFPDLHSELNLSSLELGDSALYFCASSVGGLAGNEQFFGPGTRLTVL.

The V call is TRBV3-1 (or the pseudogene TRBV3-2), the J call TRBJ2-2; 8 positions agree with TRBD2. Germline CDR1 is LGHDT and CDR2 is YNNKEL (reference sequence). Trimming took 4 bases from V and 3 from J; bases not matched to a gene: 13. This CDR3 contains 18 residues. The CDR3 sequence is CASSRRSGRGGDTGELFF. CDR3 DNA: TGTGCCAGCAGCCGGCGGAGCGGGAGAGGCGGTGACACCGGGGAGCTGTTTTTT.

This clone has just one count. The rearrangement joins TRBV24-1 to TRBJ1-2; 8 bases are a match to TRBD1. After removal of 4 bases from V and 11 bases from J, the junction contained 5 bases not matched to a gene. From germline, CDR1 is KGHDR and CDR2 SFDVKD. There are 12 residues in the CDR3. The CDR3 spells CATSDTDRGYTF. In DNA, the CDR3 is TGTGCCACCAGTGACACCGACAGGGGTTACACCTTC.

The chain has TRBV5-1 and TRBJ1-3; D not resolved. CDR1 is SGHRS and CDR2 is YFSETQ in the germline V gene. The CDR3 runs to 15 residues. V lost 4 bases and J lost 0, with 11 bases in between. The CDR3 sequence: CASSLDSPSGNTIYF. The CDR3 DNA is TGCGCCAGCAGCCTCGACTCACCCTCTGGAAACACCATATATTTT.

In DNA form, the CDR3 reads TGTGCCAGCAGCTTGGACCCGGGACAGGGTGTTACAGATACGCAGTATTTT. Translated: CASSLDPGQGVTDTQYF. This chain joins TRBV5-4 and TRBJ2-3, with 9 bases lining up with TRBD1. This CDR3 region has 17 residues. The J segment lost 3 bases and the V segment lost 0 bases, leaving 8 bases of the junction unmatched. Germline lookup yields CDR1 SGHNT and CDR2 YYREEE (reference sequence).